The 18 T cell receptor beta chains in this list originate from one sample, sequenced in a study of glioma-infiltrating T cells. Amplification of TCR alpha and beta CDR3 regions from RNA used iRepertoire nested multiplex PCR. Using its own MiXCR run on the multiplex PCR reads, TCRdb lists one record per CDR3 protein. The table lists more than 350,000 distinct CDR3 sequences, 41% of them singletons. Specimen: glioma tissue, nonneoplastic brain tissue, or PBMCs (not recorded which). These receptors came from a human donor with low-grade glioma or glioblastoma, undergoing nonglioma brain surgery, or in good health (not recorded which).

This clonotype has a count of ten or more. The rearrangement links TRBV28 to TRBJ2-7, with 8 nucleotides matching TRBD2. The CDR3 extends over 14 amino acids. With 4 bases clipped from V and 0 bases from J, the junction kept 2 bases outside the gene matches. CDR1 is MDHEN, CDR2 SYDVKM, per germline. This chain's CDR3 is CASSYSGTSYEQYF. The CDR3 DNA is TGTGCCAGCAGTTATAGCGGGACCTCCTACGAGCAGTACTTC.

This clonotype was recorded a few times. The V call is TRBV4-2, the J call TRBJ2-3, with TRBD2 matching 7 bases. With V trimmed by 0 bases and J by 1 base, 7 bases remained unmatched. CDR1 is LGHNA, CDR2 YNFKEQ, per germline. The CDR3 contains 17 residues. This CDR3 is CASSQDKSSGGTDTQYF. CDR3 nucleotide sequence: TGTGCCAGCAGCCAAGATAAGTCGAGCGGGGGCACAGATACGCAGTATTTT.

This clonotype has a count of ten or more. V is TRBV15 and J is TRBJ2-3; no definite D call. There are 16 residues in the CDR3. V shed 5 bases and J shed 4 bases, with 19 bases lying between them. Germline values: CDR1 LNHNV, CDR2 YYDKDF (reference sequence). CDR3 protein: CATSPSRPEYADTQYF. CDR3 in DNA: TGTGCCACCAGCCCATCACGGCCGGAGTATGCAGATACGCAGTATTTT. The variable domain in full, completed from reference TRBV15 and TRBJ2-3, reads DAMVIQNPRYQVTQFGKPVTLSCSQTLNHNVMYWYQQKSSQAPKLLFHYYDKDFNNEADTPDNFQSRRPNTSFCFLDIRSPGLGDTAMYLCATSPSRPEYADTQYFGPGTRLTVL.

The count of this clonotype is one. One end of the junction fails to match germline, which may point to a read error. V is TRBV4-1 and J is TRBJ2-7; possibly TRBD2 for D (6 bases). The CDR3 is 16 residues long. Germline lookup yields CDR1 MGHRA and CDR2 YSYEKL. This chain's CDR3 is CASSQVPSGDSYKQYF. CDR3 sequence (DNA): TGCGCCAGCAGCCAAGTCCCCTCCGGGGACTCCTACAAGCAGTACTTC.

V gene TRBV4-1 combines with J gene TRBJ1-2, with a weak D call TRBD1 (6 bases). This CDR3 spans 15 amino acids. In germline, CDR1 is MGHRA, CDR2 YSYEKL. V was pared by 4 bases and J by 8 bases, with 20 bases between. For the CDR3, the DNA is TGCGCCAGCAGCCTCCTTGGGACGGGACATAGGGGCTACACCTTC. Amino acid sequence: CASSLLGTGHRGYTF.

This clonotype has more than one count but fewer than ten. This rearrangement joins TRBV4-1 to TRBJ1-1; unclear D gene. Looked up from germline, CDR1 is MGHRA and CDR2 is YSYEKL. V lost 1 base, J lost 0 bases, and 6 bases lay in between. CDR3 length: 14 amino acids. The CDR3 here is CASSQVHLNTEAFF. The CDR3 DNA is TGCGCCAGCAGCCAAGTCCACTTGAACACTGAAGCTTTCTTT.

Here the CDR3 reads CSASLAGGHNYEQYF. Written as DNA, the CDR3 is TGCAGTGCTAGTTTAGCGGGAGGGCATAACTACGAGCAGTACTTC. The chain carries TRBV20-1 and TRBJ2-7, with 11 nucleotides matching TRBD2. Per the germline V gene, CDR1 is DFQATT and CDR2 is SNEGSKA (reference sequence). The trim removed 3 bases at V and 3 bases at J, leaving 7 bases unmatched. This CDR3 spans 15 amino acids.

The CDR3 here is CASSAPGTGIHYNEQFF. CDR3 coding DNA: TGTGCCAGCAGTGCCCCCGGGACAGGGATCCATTACAATGAGCAGTTCTTC. The rearrangement uses TRBV28 and TRBJ2-1; TRBD1 matches at 9 bases. J lost 4 bases, V lost 5 bases, and 12 bases had no gene match. The CDR3 runs to 17 residues. Germline assignment: CDR1 MDHEN and CDR2 SYDVKM.

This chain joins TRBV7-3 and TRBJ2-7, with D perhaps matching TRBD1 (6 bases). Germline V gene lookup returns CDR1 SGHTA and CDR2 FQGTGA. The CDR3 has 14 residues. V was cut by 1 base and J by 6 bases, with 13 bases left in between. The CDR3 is CASSLNPGAGEQYF. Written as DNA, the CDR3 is TGTGCCAGCAGCTTAAACCCAGGGGCCGGCGAGCAGTACTTC.

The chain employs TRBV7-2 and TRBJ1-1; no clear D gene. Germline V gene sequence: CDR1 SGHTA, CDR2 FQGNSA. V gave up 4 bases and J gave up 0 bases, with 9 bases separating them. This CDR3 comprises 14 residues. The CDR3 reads CASSSQNLNTEAFF. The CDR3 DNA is TGTGCCAGCAGCTCACAGAACCTGAACACTGAAGCTTTCTTT.

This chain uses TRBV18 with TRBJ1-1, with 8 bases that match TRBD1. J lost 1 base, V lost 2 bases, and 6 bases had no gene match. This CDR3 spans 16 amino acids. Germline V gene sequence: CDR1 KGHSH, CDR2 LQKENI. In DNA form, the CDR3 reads TGTGCCAGCTCACCAGGCAGGGGGCGTGGGAACACTGAAGCTTTCTTT. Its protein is CASSPGRGRGNTEAFF.

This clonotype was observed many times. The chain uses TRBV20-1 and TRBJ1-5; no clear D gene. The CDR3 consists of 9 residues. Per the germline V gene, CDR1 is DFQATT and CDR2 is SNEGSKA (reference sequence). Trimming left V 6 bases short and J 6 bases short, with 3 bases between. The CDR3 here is CSAGQPQHF. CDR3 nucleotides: TGCAGTGCCGGTCAGCCCCAGCATTTT.

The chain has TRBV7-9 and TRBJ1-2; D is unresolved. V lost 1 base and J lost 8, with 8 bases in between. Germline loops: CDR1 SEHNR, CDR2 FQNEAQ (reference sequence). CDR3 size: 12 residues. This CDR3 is CASSLVQMGYTF. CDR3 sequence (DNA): TGTGCCAGCAGCTTAGTTCAGATGGGCTACACCTTC. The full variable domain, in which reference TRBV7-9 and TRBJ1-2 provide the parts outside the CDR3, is DTGVSQNPRHKITKRGQNVTFRCDPISEHNRLYWYRQTLGQGPEFLTYFQNEAQLEKSRLLSDRFSAERPKGSFSTLEIQRTEQGDSAMYLCASSLVQMGYTFGSGTRLTVV.

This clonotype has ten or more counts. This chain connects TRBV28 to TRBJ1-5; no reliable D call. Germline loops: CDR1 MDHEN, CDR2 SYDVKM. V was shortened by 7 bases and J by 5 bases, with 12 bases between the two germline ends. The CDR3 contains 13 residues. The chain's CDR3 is CASTTKGDQPQHF. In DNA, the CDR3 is TGTGCCAGCACCACGAAGGGAGATCAGCCCCAGCATTTT.

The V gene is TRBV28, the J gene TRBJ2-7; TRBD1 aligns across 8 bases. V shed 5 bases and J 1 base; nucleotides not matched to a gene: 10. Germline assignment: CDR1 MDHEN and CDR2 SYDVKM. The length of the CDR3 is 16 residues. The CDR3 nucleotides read TGTGCCAGCAGTCCCCCGACAGGGGATTTATCCTACGAGCAGTACTTC. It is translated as CASSPPTGDLSYEQYF.

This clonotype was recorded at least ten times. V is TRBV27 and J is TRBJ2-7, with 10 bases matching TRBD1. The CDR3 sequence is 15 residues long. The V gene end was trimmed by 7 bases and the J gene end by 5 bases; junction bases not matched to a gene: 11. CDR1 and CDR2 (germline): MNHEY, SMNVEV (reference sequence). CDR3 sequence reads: CASIISRDRGDEQYF. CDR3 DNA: TGTGCCAGCATTATCTCCCGGGACAGGGGCGACGAGCAGTACTTC.

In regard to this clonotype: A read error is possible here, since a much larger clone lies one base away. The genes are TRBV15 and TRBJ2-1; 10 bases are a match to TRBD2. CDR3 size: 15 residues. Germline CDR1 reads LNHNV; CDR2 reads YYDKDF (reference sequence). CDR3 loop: CAASRTSGLYNEQFF. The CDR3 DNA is TGTGCCGCCAGCAGGACTAGCGGCCTTTACAATGAGCAGTTCTTC.

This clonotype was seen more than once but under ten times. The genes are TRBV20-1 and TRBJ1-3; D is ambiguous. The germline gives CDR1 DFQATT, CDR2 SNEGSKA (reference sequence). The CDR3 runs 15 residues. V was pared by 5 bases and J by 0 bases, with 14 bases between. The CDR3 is CSAEGLGFSGNTIYF. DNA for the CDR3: TGCAGTGCTGAGGGATTGGGGTTCTCTGGAAACACCATATATTTT.